This TCR beta chain was observed in a study of blood T cells in healthy people across ages. V lost 7 bases and J 8 bases, leaving 11 bases between the germline ends. Germline assignment: CDR1 MNHEY and CDR2 SVGEGT. CDR3 length equals 12 residues. This clonotype has only a few counts. The use of a sample-barcoded 5' primer and a J-beta primer mix characterized a second PCR of roughly 6 to 11 cycles. TCRdb re-derived calls from the 5' RACE reads in MiXCR, one entry per CDR3 protein. Seen here are fewer than 2 million distinct CDR3 sequences, about two fifths observed once, and the top ten hold approximately 22%.

The TCR originated in a human donor in good health. Source material: blood. The chain combines TRBV6-2 or TRBV6-3 with TRBJ1-4; the D gene is possibly TRBD1 (6 bases). CDR3 loop: CASTIGGEKLFF. CDR3 DNA: TGTGCCAGCACGATCGGGGGCGAAAAACTGTTTTTT.